Listed below are T cell receptor beta chains from one sample, sequenced in a study of cytomegalovirus exposure and HLA in healthy donors. Sequencing used immunoSEQ multiplex PCR; TCRdb keeps in-frame clones, though not all of them. The sample carries 110,000 or so clones, roughly four fifths recorded once. The specimen sequenced was PBMCs. The receptors were gathered from a man aged 45 to 65 in good health and CMV-seropositive. Each CDR3 is given without its conserved first and last residue.

J: TRBJ1-1
V: TRBV11-3
CDR3: ASSLRGMNTEAF

J: TRBJ2-5
V: TRBV28
CDR3: ASSTGKSGGGLAGRETQY

J: TRBJ2-3
V: TRBV29-1
CDR3: SELEGADTQY

J: TRBJ2-5
V: TRBV28
CDR3: ASSLPGTGGETQY

J: TRBJ2-6
V: TRBV5-1
CDR3: ASSLTGSPGANVLT

J: TRBJ2-1
V: TRBV12-5
CDR3: ASGQTSGGNEQF

J: TRBJ2-2
V: TRBV11-2
CDR3: ASSLSPASGILWELF

J: TRBJ1-6
V: TRBV9
CDR3: ASSVTGTFNSPLH

J: TRBJ2-7
V: TRBV7-9
CDR3: ASSLPGLAGHNEQY

J: TRBJ1-4
V: TRBV6-5
CDR3: ASSYNNEKLF

J: TRBJ1-4
V: TRBV20-1
CDR3: SVATNEKLF

J: TRBJ2-1
V: TRBV7-9
CDR3: ASSSPGLGYNEQF

J: TRBJ1-2
V: TRBV5-6
CDR3: ASVLRWGRNGYT

J: TRBJ2-1
V: TRBV10-3
CDR3: AISESQDRGSDEQF

J: TRBJ1-1
V: TRBV6-1
CDR3: ASSEIRGTEAF

J: TRBJ2-3
V: TRBV6-5
CDR3: ASSEWVRGDTQY

J: TRBJ2-5
V: TRBV9
CDR3: ASSVLMGLWETQY

J: TRBJ1-2
V: TRBV28
CDR3: ASSLGSPNYGYT

J: TRBJ1-4
V: TRBV14
CDR3: ASSLTSPEEKLF

J: TRBJ1-5
V: TRBV5-1
CDR3: ASSWQGNQPQH

J: TRBJ1-2
V: TRBV7-9
CDR3: ASTMTENYGYT